This TCR beta chain was recovered during a study of blood T cell repertoires in COVID-19. Study at large: Acute and convalescent COVID-19 samples came from the United States, Italy and Spain.

Assay: immunoSEQ multiplex PCR; the TCRdb copy retains only in-frame clones and omits some. This sample has 90,000 to 120,000 clones; about three quarters occur once, and the top ten carry about 4.5%. V lost 0 bases to trimming and J lost 0 bases, with 7 bases between them. The CDR3 sequence is 15 residues long. CDR1 is SGHDT, CDR2 YYEEEE, per germline. Of note for this clone: The same CDR3 can be traced to other DNA sequences in this sample.

The V gene is TRBV5-6, the J gene TRBJ1-3; D unclear. The source of this sequence is an older man with acute or convalescent COVID-19. Specimen: peripheral blood. As DNA, the CDR3 is TGTGCCAGCAGCTTGGGGACTCTCTCTGGAAACACCATATATTTT. It yields the protein CASSLGTLSGNTIYF.